This T cell receptor (beta chain) was captured by sequencing in a study of graft-versus-host responses after intestinal transplantation. The study's findings and limits: There were GvH clones found in recipient marrow, and some of them appeared first in ileum or blood.

The protocol was immunoSEQ multiplex PCR, while the TCRdb copy is restricted to in-frame clones and leaves out a portion. The table has fewer than 95,000 clones, 90% to 95% seen once. V was pared by 1 base and J by 1 base, with 7 bases between. The CDR3 has 14 residues. Germline values: CDR1 SGHAT, CDR2 FQNNGV. Notes on this clone: The antigen remains undetermined. The same CDR3 also results from other DNA sequences found in this sample.

The V and J genes are TRBV11-2 and TRBJ1-1; the D gene is possibly TRBD1 (6 bases). The sequencing used unstimulated CD8+ T cells sorted from spleen or lymph node cells, collected before intestinal transplant. This sequence originates from a human donor who received an intestinal transplant. CDR3 in amino acids: CASSLVGGNTEAFF. CDR3 sequence (DNA): TGTGCCAGCAGCTTAGTAGGGGGGAACACTGAAGCTTTCTTT.